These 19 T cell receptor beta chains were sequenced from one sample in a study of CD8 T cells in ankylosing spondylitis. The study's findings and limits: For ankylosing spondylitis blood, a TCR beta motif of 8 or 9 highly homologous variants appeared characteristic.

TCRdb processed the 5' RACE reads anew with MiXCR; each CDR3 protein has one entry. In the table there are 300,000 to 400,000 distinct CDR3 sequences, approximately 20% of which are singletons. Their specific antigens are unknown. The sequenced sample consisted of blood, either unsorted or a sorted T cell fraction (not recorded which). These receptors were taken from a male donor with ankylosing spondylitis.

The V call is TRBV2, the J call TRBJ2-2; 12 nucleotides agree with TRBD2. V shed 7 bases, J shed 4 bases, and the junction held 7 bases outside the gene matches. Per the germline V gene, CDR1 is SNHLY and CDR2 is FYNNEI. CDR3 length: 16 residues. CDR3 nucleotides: TGTGCCAGCACTATACTAGCGGGAGGACTCACCGGGGAGCTGTTTTTT. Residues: CASTILAGGLTGELFF.

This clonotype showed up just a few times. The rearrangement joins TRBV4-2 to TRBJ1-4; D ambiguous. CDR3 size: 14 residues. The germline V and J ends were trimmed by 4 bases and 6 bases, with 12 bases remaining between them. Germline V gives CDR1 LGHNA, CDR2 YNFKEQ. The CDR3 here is CASSLGSEDEKLFF. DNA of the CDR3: TGTGCCAGCAGCCTTGGGTCTGAGGATGAAAAACTGTTTTTT.

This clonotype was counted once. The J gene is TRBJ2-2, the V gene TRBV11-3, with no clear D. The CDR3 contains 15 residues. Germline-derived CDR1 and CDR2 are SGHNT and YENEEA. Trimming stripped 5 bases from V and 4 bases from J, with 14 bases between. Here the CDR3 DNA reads TGTGCCAGCAGCCCACTCAGAAGGAGCACCGGGGAGCTGTTTTTT. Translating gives CASSPLRRSTGELFF. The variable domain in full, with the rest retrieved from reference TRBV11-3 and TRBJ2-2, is EAGVVQSPRYKIIEKKQPVAFWCNPISGHNTLYWYLQNLGQGPELLIRYENEEAVDDSQLPKDRFSAERLKGVDSTLKIQPAELGDSAVYLCASSPLRRSTGELFFGEGSRLTVL.

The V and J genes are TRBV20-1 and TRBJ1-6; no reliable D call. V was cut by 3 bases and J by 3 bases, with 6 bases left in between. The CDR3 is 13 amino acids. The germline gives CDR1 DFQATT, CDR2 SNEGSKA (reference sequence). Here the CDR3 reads CSASGSYNSPLHF. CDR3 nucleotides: TGCAGTGCTAGTGGCAGCTATAATTCACCCCTCCACTTT.

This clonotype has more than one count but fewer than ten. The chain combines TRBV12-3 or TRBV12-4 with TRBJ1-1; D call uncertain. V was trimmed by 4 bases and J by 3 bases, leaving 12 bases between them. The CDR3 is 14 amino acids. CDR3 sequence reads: CASSSQQFYTEAFF. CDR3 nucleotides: TGTGCCAGCAGTTCCCAACAGTTCTACACTGAAGCTTTCTTT.

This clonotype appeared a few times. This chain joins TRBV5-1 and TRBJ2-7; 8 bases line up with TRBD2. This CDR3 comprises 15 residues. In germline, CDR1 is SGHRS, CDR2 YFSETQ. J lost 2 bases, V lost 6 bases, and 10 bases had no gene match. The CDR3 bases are TGCGCCAGCACCGAGGGGGTAGCGGGAACCTACGAGCAGTACTTC. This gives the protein CASTEGVAGTYEQYF.

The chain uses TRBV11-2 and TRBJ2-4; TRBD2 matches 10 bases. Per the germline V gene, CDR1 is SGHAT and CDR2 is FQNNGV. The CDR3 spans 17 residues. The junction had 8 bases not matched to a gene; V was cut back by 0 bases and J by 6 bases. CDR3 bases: TGTGCCAGCAGCTTAGAAGAAGCGGGAGGGCTTGGAAACATTCAGTACTTC. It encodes CASSLEEAGGLGNIQYF.

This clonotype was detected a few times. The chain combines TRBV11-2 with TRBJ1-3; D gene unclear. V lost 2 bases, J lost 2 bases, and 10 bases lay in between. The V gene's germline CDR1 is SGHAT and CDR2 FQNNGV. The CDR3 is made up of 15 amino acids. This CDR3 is CASSLWGAPGNTIYF. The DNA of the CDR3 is TGTGCCAGCAGCTTATGGGGAGCTCCTGGAAACACCATATATTTT.

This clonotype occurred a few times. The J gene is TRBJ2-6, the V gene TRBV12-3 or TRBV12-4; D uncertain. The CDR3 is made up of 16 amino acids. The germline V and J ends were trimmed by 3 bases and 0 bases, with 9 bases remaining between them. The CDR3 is CASSLGPGSGANVLTF. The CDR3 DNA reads TGTGCCAGCAGTTTGGGTCCAGGCTCTGGGGCCAACGTCCTGACTTTC.

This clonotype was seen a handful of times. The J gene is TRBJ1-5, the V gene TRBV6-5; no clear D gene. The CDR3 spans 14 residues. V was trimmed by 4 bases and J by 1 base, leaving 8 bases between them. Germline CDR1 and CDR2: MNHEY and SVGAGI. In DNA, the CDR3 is TGTGCCAGCAGTTCGGTGTGGAGCAATCAGCCCCAGCATTTT. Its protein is CASSSVWSNQPQHF.

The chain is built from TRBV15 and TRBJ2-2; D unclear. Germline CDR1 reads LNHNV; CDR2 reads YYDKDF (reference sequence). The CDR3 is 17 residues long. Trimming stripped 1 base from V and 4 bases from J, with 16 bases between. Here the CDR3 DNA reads TGTGCCACCAGCAGAGGTTCTACGACAACCCGCACCGGGGAGCTGTTTTTT. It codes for CATSRGSTTTRTGELFF.

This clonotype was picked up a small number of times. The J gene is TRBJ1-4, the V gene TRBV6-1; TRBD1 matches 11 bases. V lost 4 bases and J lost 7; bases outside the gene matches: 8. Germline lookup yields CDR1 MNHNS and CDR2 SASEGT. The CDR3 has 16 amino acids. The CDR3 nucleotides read TGTGCCAGCAGTGCCGGATCCGGGACAGGGGGTGAAAAACTGTTTTTT. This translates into CASSAGSGTGGEKLFF.

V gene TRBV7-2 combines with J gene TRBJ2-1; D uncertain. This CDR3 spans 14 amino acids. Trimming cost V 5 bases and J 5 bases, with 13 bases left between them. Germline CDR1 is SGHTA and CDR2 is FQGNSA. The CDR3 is CASSASTNNNEQFF. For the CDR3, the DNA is TGTGCCAGCAGCGCTTCGACAAACAACAATGAGCAGTTCTTC.

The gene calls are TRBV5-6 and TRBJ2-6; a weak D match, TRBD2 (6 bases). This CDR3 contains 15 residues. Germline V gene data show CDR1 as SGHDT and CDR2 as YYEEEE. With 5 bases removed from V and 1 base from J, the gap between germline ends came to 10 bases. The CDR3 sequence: CASSFGGSGANVLTF. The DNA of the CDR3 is TGTGCCAGCAGTTTTGGAGGGTCTGGGGCCAACGTCCTGACTTTC.

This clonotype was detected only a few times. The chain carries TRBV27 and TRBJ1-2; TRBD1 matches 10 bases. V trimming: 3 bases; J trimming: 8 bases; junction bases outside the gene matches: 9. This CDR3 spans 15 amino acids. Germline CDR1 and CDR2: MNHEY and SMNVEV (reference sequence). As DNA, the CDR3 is TGTGCCAGCAGTTTCCGACGGACAGGGGGGGACGGCTACACCTTC. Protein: CASSFRRTGGDGYTF.

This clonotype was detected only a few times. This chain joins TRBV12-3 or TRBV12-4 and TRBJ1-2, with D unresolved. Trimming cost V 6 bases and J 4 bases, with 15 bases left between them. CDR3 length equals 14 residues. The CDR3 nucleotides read TGTGCCAGCAGATCGATACAGCGAGCCTATGGCTACACCTTC. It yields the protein CASRSIQRAYGYTF.

The CDR3 loop reads CASSLASPVVTGELFF. CDR3 coding DNA: TGTGCCAGCAGCTTAGCATCGCCCGTGGTGACCGGGGAGCTGTTTTTT. The V gene is TRBV7-8, the J gene TRBJ2-2; no clear D gene. Trimming stripped 0 bases from V and 5 bases from J, with 13 bases between. CDR1 is SGHVS, CDR2 FQNEAQ, per germline. CDR3 size: 16 residues. The whole variable domain, filled in from reference TRBV7-8 and TRBJ2-2, reads GAGVSQSPRYKVAKRGQDVALRCDPISGHVSLFWYQQALGQGPEFLTYFQNEAQLDKSGLPSDRFFAERPEGSVSTLKIQRTQQEDSAVYLCASSLASPVVTGELFFGEGSRLTVL.

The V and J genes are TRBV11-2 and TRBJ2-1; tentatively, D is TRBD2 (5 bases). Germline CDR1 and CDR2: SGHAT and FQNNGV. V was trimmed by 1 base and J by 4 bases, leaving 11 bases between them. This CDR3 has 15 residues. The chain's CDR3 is CASSLAHREYNEQFF. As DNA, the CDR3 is TGTGCCAGCAGCTTAGCCCACCGGGAATACAATGAGCAGTTCTTC.

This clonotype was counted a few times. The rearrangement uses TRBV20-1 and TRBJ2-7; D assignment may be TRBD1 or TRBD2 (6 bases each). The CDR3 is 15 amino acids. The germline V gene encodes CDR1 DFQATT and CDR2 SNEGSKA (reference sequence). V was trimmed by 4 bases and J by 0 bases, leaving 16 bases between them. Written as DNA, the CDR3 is TGCAGTGCTACAGCTTTACAGGGACTCTCCTACGAGCAGTACTTC. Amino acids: CSATALQGLSYEQYF.